The T cell receptor beta chain under discussion was sequenced for a study of blood T cell repertoires in COVID-19. Overall study: Researchers got acute and convalescent COVID-19 samples from the United States, Italy and Spain. T cells, B-cell-depleted T cells, or PBMCs supplied cDNA or gDNA.

V lost 4 bases, J lost 3 bases, and 13 bases lay in between. The CDR3 is made up of 14 amino acids. Germline CDR1 reads SGDLS; CDR2 reads YYNGEE. In the original processing: Amplification with reference gene primers provided the estimates of nucleated cell counts. Some clones are missing from TCRdb's copy, which holds only in-frame ones; the method was immunoSEQ multiplex PCR. The V and J calls and clone size were taken over from that table, and D and trimming were inferred from the DNA. The repertoire holds more than 150,000 clones, with around 80% as singletons. This receptor was identified in a human donor in a cohort sampled during active COVID-19. The chain employs TRBV9 and TRBJ1-2, with D possibly being TRBD1 (5 bases). The sample consisted of peripheral blood. The CDR3: CASSRGGAYYGYTF. Written as DNA, the CDR3 is TGTGCCAGCAGCCGAGGAGGGGCGTACTATGGCTACACCTTC.